Included here is one T cell receptor (beta chain) sequence, with context. Clones were sequenced by immunoSEQ multiplex PCR, and TCRdb holds only the in-frame ones, with some missing. The sample lists some 110,000 clones; approximately 83% were seen once. The data were obtained in a study of T cell responses to AZD1222 COVID-19 vaccine. The CDR3 is 14 amino acids. Trimming removed 2 bases from V and 7 bases from J, with 13 bases in between. Germline loops: CDR1 MNHEY, CDR2 SMNVEV (reference sequence). Sequenced material: peripheral blood, taken on day 0 of MenACWY control vaccination. The chain links TRBV27 to TRBJ2-3; possibly TRBD1 for D (6 bases). The source of this sequence is an adult in good health. The CDR3 DNA sequence: TGTGCCAGCAGTTTAAACAGGGCAGATAATACGCAGTATTTT. This encodes CASSLNRADNTQYF.